Reported below is one TCR beta chain. The protocol was immunoSEQ multiplex PCR, while the TCRdb copy is restricted to in-frame clones and leaves out a portion. The listing contains about 140,000 clones. This specimen comes from a study of T cell responses to AZD1222 COVID-19 vaccine. Sequencing was done on a sample of peripheral blood. The clonotype originates from an adult in good health.

The CDR3 DNA sequence: TGTGCCAGCAGCGTGACAGTTGAAGCTTTCTTT. This translates into CASSVTVEAFF. The chain carries TRBV5-5 and TRBJ1-1; weak D call: TRBD1 (5 bases). CDR1 and CDR2 (germline): SGHKS, YYEKEE (reference sequence). CDR3 length: 11 residues. V was pared by 4 bases and J by 7 bases, with 8 bases between.